This entry lists 13 T cell receptor beta chains sequenced from one sample in a study of identical twins. Each CDR3 protein is one row after TCRdb ran MiXCR on the 5' RACE reads. The sample shows nearly 650,000 distinct CDR3 sequences, 7% to 7.5% of them seen only once. The same data also contributed to another study, on yellow fever vaccine responses in identical twins.

Material for sequencing was PBMCs. The receptors derive from a young woman in good health.

This clonotype has at least ten counts. The chain has TRBV24-1 and TRBJ1-5, with D perhaps TRBD1 (5 bases). The V end lost 2 bases, the J end lost 4 bases, and 17 bases lay between the germline ends. This CDR3 is built from 17 residues. Germline CDR1 and CDR2: KGHDR and SFDVKD. CDR3 DNA: TGTGCCACCAGTGATTCCCCCCTCAGCAGGGATAATCAGCCCCAGCATTTT. It translates to CATSDSPLSRDNQPQHF.

This clonotype was counted a few times. This chain uses TRBV6-1 with TRBJ2-4; D unclear. The CDR3 runs 11 residues. V lost 1 base and J lost 9, with 4 bases in between. CDR1 is MNHNS, CDR2 SASEGT, per germline. CDR3 sequence (DNA): TGTGCCAGCAGTGAAGGGTCCATTCAGTACTTC. It yields the protein CASSEGSIQYF.

Note on this clonotype: The missing conserved phenylalanine or tryptophan at the end of this CDR3 makes a read error likely. The chain has TRBV18 and TRBJ2-5, with 9 nucleotides matching TRBD1. The CDR3 loop spans 17 amino acids. Germline V gene sequence: CDR1 KGHSH, CDR2 LQKENI. J lost 5 bases, V lost 2 bases, and 12 bases had no gene match. Written as DNA, the CDR3 is TGTGCCAGCTCACCAGCGATATTGGACAGGGGTTCGGAGACCCAGTACTTA. Its translation is CASSPAILDRGSETQYL.

This clonotype was seen repeatedly, ten times or more. In nucleotides, the CDR3 is TGCGCCAGCAGCTTGGACAGGCGGAATTCACCCCTCCACTTT. Residues: CASSLDRRNSPLHF. The chain combines TRBV4-1 with TRBJ1-6; TRBD1 matches 7 bases. This CDR3 has 14 residues. V gave up 5 bases and J gave up 7 bases; unmatched junction bases: 5. The germline V gene has CDR1 MGHRA and CDR2 YSYEKL.

V and J are TRBV29-1 and TRBJ1-2; 9 bases map to TRBD1. V was clipped by 3 bases and J by 6 bases; unmatched bases: 5. The germline CDR1 and CDR2 sequences are SQVTM and ANQGSEA. There are 13 residues in the CDR3. CDR3 sequence: CSVDSGTGHGYTF. The CDR3 DNA sequence: TGCAGCGTTGATTCCGGGACAGGGCATGGCTACACCTTC.

The chain couples TRBV5-6 to TRBJ2-6, with a weak D call TRBD1 (5 bases). CDR1 and CDR2 from the germline V gene are SGHDT and YYEEEE. The CDR3 totals 12 residues. Trimming cost V 4 bases and J 8 bases, with 7 bases left between them. As DNA, the CDR3 is TGTGCCAGCAGCCCAGGGCCCAACGTCCTGACTTTC. Amino acid sequence: CASSPGPNVLTF.

This clonotype was observed many times. The rearrangement links TRBV7-9 to TRBJ1-5, with D uncertain. Germline V gives CDR1 SEHNR, CDR2 FQNEAQ (reference sequence). The length of the CDR3 is 14 residues. Trimming cost V 7 bases and J 2 bases, with 12 bases left between them. The CDR3 region is CASTLGLGNQPQHF. The CDR3 nucleotides read TGTGCCAGCACCCTGGGTTTGGGCAATCAGCCCCAGCATTTT.

This clonotype was observed a few times. The chain joins TRBV7-9 to TRBJ1-1; D gene uncertain. The germline gives CDR1 SEHNR, CDR2 FQNEAQ (reference sequence). V lost 0 bases and J 6 bases, leaving 11 bases between the germline ends. The CDR3 loop spans 14 amino acids. For the CDR3, the DNA is TGTGCCAGCAGCTTAGCACCCGGTGCTCCTGAAGCTTTCTTT. It encodes CASSLAPGAPEAFF.

This clonotype was seen many times. This sequence joins TRBV5-1 and TRBJ1-2; unclear D gene. Trimming took off 0 bases at V and 5 bases at J, with 14 bases between the two ends. The germline V gene encodes CDR1 SGHRS and CDR2 YFSETQ. CDR3 length: 15 residues. CDR3 in amino acids: CASSLAQAGWYGYTF. For the CDR3, the DNA is TGCGCCAGCAGCTTGGCACAAGCAGGATGGTATGGCTACACCTTC.

The CDR3 nucleotides read TGTGCCAGCAGTTCACGGGCTAGCGGGCCTGGGAATGAGCAGTTCTTC. This translates into CASSSRASGPGNEQFF. The rearrangement links TRBV27 to TRBJ2-1, with TRBD2 matching 8 bases. CDR3 length: 16 residues. The germline V gene encodes CDR1 MNHEY and CDR2 SMNVEV (reference sequence). The V and J ends lost 4 bases and 7 bases, in that order; junction bases with no gene match: 12.

This clonotype was seen at least ten times. J is TRBJ2-7 and V is TRBV12-3 or TRBV12-4, with TRBD1 identical over 9 bases. The J segment lost 1 base and the V segment lost 5 bases, leaving 6 bases of the junction unmatched. The CDR3 consists of 15 residues. The CDR3 DNA sequence: TGTGCCAGCAGTATGACCGGGACAGGGTCCTACGAGCAGTACTTC. It encodes CASSMTGTGSYEQYF.

CDR3 loop: CASTSQGPSDYEQYF. CDR3 bases: TGTGCCAGCACCTCTCAAGGCCCGTCCGACTACGAGCAGTACTTC. The rearrangement uses TRBV6-1 and TRBJ2-7; D is undetermined. The CDR3 sequence is 15 residues long. Deletions cut 7 bases from V and 3 bases from J, with 19 bases between. The V gene's germline CDR1 is MNHNS and CDR2 SASEGT.

V usage is TRBV24-1 and J usage is TRBJ2-2; the match to TRBD1 covers 7 bases. Looked up from germline, CDR1 is KGHDR and CDR2 is SFDVKD. Unmatched junction bases numbered 5, after V lost 4 bases and J lost 1 base. This CDR3 is 16 amino acids long. CDR3 protein: CATSDPRQGNTGELFF. The CDR3 DNA follows: TGTGCCACCAGTGACCCTCGACAGGGGAACACCGGGGAGCTGTTTTTT.